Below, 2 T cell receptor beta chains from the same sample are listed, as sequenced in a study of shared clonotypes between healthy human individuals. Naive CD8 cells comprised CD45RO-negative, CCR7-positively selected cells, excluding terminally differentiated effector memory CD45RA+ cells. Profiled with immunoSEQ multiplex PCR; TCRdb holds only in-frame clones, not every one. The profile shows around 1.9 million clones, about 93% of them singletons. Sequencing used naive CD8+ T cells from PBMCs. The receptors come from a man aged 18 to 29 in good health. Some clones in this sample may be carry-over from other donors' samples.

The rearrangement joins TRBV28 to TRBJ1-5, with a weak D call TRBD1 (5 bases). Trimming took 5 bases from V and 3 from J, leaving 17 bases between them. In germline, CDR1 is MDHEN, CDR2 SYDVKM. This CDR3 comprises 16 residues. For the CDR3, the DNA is TGTGCCAGCAGTACATCCCCCCGGGACTACAATCAGCCCCAGCATTTT. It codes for CASSTSPRDYNQPQHF.

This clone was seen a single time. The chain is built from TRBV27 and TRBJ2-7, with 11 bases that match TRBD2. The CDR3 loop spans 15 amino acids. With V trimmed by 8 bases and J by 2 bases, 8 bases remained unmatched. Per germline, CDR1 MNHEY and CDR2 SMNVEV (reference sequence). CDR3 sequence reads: CASRSGTSGAYEQYF. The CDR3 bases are TGTGCCAGCCGATCCGGGACTAGCGGTGCCTACGAGCAGTACTTC.